This TCR beta chain was sequenced during a study of T cell repertoires in cytomegalovirus infection. Study-wide context: Use of recently identified HLA-C-restricted and well-studied HLA-B-restricted CMV epitopes was part of the study. Study-wide points: CMV-specific HLA-C-restricted TCR beta clonotypes dominated the ex vivo response.

TCRdb called the reads again in MiXCR, with one record for every CDR3 protein. This table has about 570,000 distinct CDR3 sequences, around 40% appearing once. This CDR3 region has 11 residues. V was pared by 10 bases and J by 4 bases, with 10 bases between. Germline V lookup: CDR1 SNHLY, CDR2 FYNNEI. About this clonotype: What it binds is not known.

The sequence was obtained from a human donor in good health (CMV status not recorded). Some clones in this sample may be carry-over from other donors' samples. This sequence joins TRBV2 and TRBJ1-1; D remains unclear. The starting material was cultured PBMCs, obtained from culture after CMV antigen stimulation. The CDR3 bases are TGTGCCATCCCCAGGTCCACTGAAGCTTTCTTT. This sequence encodes CAIPRSTEAFF.